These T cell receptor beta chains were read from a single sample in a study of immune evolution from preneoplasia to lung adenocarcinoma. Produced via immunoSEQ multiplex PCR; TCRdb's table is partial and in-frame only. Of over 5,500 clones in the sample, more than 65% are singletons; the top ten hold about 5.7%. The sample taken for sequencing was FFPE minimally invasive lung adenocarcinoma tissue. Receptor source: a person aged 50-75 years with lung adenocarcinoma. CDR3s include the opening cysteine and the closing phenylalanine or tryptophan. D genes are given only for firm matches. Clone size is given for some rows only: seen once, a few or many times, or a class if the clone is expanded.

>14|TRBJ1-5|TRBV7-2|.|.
TGTGCCAGCAGCTTAGCTATGGCCGGACAGCCCCAGCATTTT
CASSLAMAGQPQHF
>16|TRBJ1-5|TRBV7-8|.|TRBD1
TGTGCCAGCAGCTTCGGGACAGGATATAGCAATCAGCCCCAGCATTTT
CASSFGTGYSNQPQHF
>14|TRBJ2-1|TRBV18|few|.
TGTGCCAGCTCACCACCGAACGGGGGTAATGAGCAGTTCTTC
CASSPPNGGNEQFF
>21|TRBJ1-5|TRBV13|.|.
TGTGCCAGCAGCTTCCTCCTGCGGACATGGGATCCCAACAATAGCAATCAGCCCCAGCATTTT
CASSFLLRTWDPNNSNQPQHF
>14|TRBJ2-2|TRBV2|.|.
TGTGCCAGCAGTGAAGCCGCCAGCGTCGGGGAGCTGTTTTTT
CASSEAASVGELFF
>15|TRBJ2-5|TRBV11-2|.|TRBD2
TGTGCCAGCAGGACGGGTGCTAGCGGAAAAGAGACCCAGTACTTC
CASRTGASGKETQYF
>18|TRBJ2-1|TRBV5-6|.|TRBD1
TGTGCCAGCAGCTTGGGGCCTAGACAGGGTGATACTTACAATGAGCAGTTCTTC
CASSLGPRQGDTYNEQFF
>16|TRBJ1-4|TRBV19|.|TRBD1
TGTGCCAGTAGTGCTACTAGTGGACAGGGACATGAAAAACTGTTTTTT
CASSATSGQGHEKLFF
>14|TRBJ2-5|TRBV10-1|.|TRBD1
TGCGCCAGCAGCTCCCAGGGGGCTCAAGAGACCCAGTACTTC
CASSSQGAQETQYF
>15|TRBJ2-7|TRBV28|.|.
TGTGCCAGCAGGGAACAGGGTGCGGGAGCCTACGAGCAGTACTTC
CASREQGAGAYEQYF
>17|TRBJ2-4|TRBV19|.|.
TGTGCCAGTAGTGTCACCGGGACAACACTAGCCAAAAACATTCAGTACTTC
CASSVTGTTLAKNIQYF
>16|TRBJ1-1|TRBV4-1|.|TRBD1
TGCGCCAGCAGCCTTACCATGACAGGGGTGAACACTGAAGCTTTCTTT
CASSLTMTGVNTEAFF
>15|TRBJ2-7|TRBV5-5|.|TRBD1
TGTGCCAGCAGCTTGGACACAGGGGGTTGGTACGAGCAGTACTTC
CASSLDTGGWYEQYF
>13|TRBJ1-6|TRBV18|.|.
TGTGCCAGCTCATTAGACAGGTATTCACCCCTCCACTTT
CASSLDRYSPLHF
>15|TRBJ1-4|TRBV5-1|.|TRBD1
TGCGCCAGCAGCTTGGGCTGGACAGGGGATGAAAAACTGTTTTTT
CASSLGWTGDEKLFF
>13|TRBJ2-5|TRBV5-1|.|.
TGCGCCAGCAGCTTACTAAACCCAGAGACCCAGTACTTC
CASSLLNPETQYF
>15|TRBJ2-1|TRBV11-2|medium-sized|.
TGTGCCAGCAGCTTATCAGGGAGCTCCTACAATGAGCAGTTCTTC
CASSLSGSSYNEQFF
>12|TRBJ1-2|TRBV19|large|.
TGTGCCAGTAGTACAATTCCCTATGGCTACACCTTC
CASSTIPYGYTF
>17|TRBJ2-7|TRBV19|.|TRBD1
TGTGCCAGTACCCCGGGACAGGCGATCCCTATCCCCTACGAGCAGTACTTC
CASTPGQAIPIPYEQYF
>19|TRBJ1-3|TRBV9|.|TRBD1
TGTGCCAGCAGCGCCCCATCGACAGGGAGAAACCTAAAAGGAAACACCATATATTTT
CASSAPSTGRNLKGNTIYF
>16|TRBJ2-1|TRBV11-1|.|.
TGTGCCAGCAGCTTAGGGCGAGCAGGGGATTTTAATGAGCAGTTCTTC
CASSLGRAGDFNEQFF
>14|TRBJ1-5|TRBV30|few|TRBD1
TGTGCCTGGAGTAAAGGGACAGGGAATCAGCCCCAGCATTTT
CAWSKGTGNQPQHF
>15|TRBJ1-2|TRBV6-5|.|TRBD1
TGTGCCAGCGGAATCCAAAACAGGGGAGGGTATGGCTACACCTTC
CASGIQNRGGYGYTF
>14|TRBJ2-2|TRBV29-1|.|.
TGCAGCGTTGGAGGAGGGATGGATACCGGGGAGCTGTTTTTT
CSVGGGMDTGELFF
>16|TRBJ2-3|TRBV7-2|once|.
TGTGCCAGCAGCTTACGGGGTGGGGGAATCACAGATACGCAGTATTTT
CASSLRGGGITDTQYF
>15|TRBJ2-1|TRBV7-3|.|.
TGTGCCAGCAGCTTGGGGGCTAGCGCTTACAATGAGCAGTTCTTC
CASSLGASAYNEQFF
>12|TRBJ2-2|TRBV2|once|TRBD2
TGTGCCAGACGTAGCGGGGGCGGGGAGCTGTTTTTT
CARRSGGGELFF
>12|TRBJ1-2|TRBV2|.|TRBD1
TGTGCCAGACAACAGGGGATTGTAGGCTACACCTTC
CARQQGIVGYTF
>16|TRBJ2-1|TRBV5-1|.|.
TGCGCCAGCAGCTTGCACCAGGGGGGCAGATACAATGAGCAGTTCTTC
CASSLHQGGRYNEQFF
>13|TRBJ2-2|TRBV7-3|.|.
TGTGCCAGCAGCTTAACCCCAGGGTGGGAGCTGTTTTTT
CASSLTPGWELFF
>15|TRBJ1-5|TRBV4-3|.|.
TGCGCCAGCAGCCAAGAGCAGAAGAGTAATCAGCCCCAGCATTTT
CASSQEQKSNQPQHF
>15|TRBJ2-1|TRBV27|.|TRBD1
TGTGCCAGCAGTACAAGGGACAGAAGTTACAATGAGCAGTTCTTC
CASSTRDRSYNEQFF
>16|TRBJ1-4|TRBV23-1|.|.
TGCGCCAGCAGTCAATCATCCGGGGCGCGGGGTGAAAAACTGTTTTTT
CASSQSSGARGEKLFF
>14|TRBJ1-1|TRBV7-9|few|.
TGTGCCAGCAGCTCCACCCTTTCCGGGACTGAAGCTTTCTTT
CASSSTLSGTEAFF
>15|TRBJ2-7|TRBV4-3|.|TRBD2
TGCGCCAGCAGCCAAGGGAGACTAGCGGGATACGAGCAGTACTTC
CASSQGRLAGYEQYF
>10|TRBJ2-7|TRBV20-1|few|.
TGCAGTGCTAGGGACGACGAGCAGTACTTC
CSARDDEQYF
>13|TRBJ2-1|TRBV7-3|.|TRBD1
TGTGCCAGCAGCATGACAGGGTTGAATGAGCAGTTCTTC
CASSMTGLNEQFF
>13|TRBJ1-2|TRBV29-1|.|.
TGCAGCATCCTACAGGTCCTGACGGGGGGCTACACCTTC
CSILQVLTGGYTF
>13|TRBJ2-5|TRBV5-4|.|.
TGTGCCAGCAGCCCCCTTCAGGGAGAGACCCAGTACTTC
CASSPLQGETQYF
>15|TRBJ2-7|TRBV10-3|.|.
TGTGCCATCAGTGATATTGGGGGGTCTGGATACGAGCAGTACTTC
CAISDIGGSGYEQYF
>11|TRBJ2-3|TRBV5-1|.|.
TGCGCCAGCAGCAACACAGATACGCAGTATTTT
CASSNTDTQYF
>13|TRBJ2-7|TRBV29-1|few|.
TGCAGCGCCCTTAGAAGGGGCTCCTACGAGCAGTACTTC
CSALRRGSYEQYF
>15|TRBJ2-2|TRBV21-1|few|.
TGTGCCAGCAGCAAACGATCCAGGTACACCGGGGAGCTGTTTTTT
CASSKRSRYTGELFF
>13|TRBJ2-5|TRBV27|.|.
TGTGCCAGCAGCACCAGGGGCCAAGAGACCCAGTACTTC
CASSTRGQETQYF
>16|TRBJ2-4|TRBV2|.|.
TGTGCCAGCAGCGCTGCCCCCCGAGTTACCAAAAACATTCAGTACTTC
CASSAAPRVTKNIQYF
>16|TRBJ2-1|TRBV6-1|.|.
TGTGCCAGCAGTGAGGGGGGGGGCGGCTCCTACAATGAGCAGTTCTTC
CASSEGGGGSYNEQFF
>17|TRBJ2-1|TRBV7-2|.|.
TGTGCCAGCAGCTTAGTCGTTGGGACTCCTTCCTACAATGAGCAGTTCTTC
CASSLVVGTPSYNEQFF
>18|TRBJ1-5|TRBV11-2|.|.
TGTGCCAGCAGCCCGAGGGGAAACAGGGTCGGTGGCAATCAGCCCCAGCATTTT
CASSPRGNRVGGNQPQHF
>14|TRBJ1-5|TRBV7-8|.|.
TGTGCCAGCAGCTCAGACATTAACAATCAGCCCCAGCATTTT
CASSSDINNQPQHF
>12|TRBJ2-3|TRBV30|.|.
TGTGCCCTTGAAGAGGGGGCAGATACGCAGTATTTT
CALEEGADTQYF
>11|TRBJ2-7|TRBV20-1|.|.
TGCAGTGTAGGGGCACATTACGAGCAGTACTTC
CSVGAHYEQYF
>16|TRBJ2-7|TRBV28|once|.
TGTGCCAGCAGTTTAGATGTCGGGAGTAGGGGCTACGAGCAGTACTTC
CASSLDVGSRGYEQYF
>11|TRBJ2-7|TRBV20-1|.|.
TGCAGTGCTAGAGATCTATACGAGCAGTACTTC
CSARDLYEQYF
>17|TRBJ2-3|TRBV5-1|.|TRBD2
TGCGCCAGCAGCCCGGCCTTCGGCGGGGGACCCCTAGATACGCAGTATTTT
CASSPAFGGGPLDTQYF